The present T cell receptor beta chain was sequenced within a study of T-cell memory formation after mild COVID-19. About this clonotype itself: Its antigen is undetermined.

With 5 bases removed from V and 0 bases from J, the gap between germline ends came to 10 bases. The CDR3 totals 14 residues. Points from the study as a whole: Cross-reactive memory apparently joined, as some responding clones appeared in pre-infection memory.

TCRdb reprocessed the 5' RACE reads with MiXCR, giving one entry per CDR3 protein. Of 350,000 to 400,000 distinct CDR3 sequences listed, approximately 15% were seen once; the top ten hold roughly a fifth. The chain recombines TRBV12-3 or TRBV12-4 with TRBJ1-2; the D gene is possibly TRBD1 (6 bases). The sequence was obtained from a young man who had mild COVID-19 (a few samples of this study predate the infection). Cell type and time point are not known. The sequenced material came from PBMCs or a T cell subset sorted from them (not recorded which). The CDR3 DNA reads TGTGCCAGCAGTCCGCGACAGGCTAACTATGGCTACACCTTC. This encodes CASSPRQANYGYTF.